This T cell receptor (beta chain) was recorded in a study of shared clonotypes between healthy human individuals. It was into CD45RA+ naive and CD45RA-negative memory subsets that the CD4+ cells were split. Libraries were prepared by immunoSEQ multiplex PCR; TCRdb keeps only in-frame clonotypes and omits some of them. This repertoire shows some 2,400,000 clones, nearly 97% found once; its top ten account for around 0.13%. V dropped 4 bases and J dropped 0; count of bases not matched to a gene: 5. The CDR3 totals 15 residues. CDR1 and CDR2 (germline): SGHRS, YFSETQ. Specimen: naive CD4+ T cells sorted from blood. Sample subset: CD45RA+ positively selected. This TCR was sampled from a man in his late teens or twenties in good health. The chain uses TRBV5-1 and TRBJ2-7, with TRBD2 matching over 9 bases. The CDR3 DNA reads as TGCGCCAGCAGCGCCCGGACTAGCGCCTCCTACGAGCAGTACTTC. Translated: CASSARTSASYEQYF.